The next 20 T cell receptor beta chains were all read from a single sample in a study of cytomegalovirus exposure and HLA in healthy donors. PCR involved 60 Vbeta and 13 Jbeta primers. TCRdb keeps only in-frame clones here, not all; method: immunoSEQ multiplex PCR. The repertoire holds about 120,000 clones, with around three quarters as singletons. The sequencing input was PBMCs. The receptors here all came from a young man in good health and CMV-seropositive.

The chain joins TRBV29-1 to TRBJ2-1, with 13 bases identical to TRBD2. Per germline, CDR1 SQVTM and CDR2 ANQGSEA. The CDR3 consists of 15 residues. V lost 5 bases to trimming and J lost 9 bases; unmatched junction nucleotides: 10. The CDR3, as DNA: TGCAGCGTTCTTAGGGGACTAGCGGGACAGGGTGAGCAGTTCTTC. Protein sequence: CSVLRGLAGQGEQFF.

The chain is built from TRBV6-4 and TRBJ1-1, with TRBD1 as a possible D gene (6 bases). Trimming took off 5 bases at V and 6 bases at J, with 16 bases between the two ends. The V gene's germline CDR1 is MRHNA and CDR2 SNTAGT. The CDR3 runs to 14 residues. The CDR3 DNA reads TGTGCCAGCAGTCCTGGCAGGGGAATGTCTGAAGCTTTCTTT. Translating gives CASSPGRGMSEAFF.

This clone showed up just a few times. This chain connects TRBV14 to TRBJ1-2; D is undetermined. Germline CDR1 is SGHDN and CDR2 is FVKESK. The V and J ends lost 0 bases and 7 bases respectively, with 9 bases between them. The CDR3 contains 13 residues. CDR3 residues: CASSQDFSAGYTF. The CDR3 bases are TGTGCCAGCAGCCAAGATTTCAGTGCTGGCTACACCTTC.

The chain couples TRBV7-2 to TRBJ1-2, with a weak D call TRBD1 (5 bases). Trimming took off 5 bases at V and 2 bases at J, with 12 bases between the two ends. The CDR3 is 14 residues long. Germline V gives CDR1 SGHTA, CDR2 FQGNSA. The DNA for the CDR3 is TGTGCCAGCAGCCCCGTAACAGGAAACTATGGCTACACCTTC. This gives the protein CASSPVTGNYGYTF.

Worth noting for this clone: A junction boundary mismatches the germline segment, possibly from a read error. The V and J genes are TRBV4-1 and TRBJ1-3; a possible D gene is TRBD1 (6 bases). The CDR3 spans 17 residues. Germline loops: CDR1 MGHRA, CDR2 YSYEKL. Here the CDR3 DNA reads TGCGCCAGCAACCAACTGACAGGTCGGGGCTCTGGAAACACCATATATTTT. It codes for CASNQLTGRGSGNTIYF.

DNA for the CDR3: TGTGCCAGCAGCCGGGACAGCGGAAACACCGGGGAGCTGTTTTTT. Amino acids: CASSRDSGNTGELFF. The chain links TRBV6-6 to TRBJ2-2, with 7 bases aligning to TRBD1. The trim removed 6 bases at V and 2 bases at J, leaving 6 bases unmatched. This CDR3 has 15 amino acids. Per the germline V gene, CDR1 is MNHNY and CDR2 is SVGAGI (reference sequence).

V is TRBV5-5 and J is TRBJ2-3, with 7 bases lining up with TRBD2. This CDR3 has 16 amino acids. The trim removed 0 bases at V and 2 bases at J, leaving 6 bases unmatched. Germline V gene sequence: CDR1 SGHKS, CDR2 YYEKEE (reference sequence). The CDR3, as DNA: TGTGCCAGCAGCTTGGCCGGTAGCGGGTTCACAGATACGCAGTATTTT. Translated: CASSLAGSGFTDTQYF.

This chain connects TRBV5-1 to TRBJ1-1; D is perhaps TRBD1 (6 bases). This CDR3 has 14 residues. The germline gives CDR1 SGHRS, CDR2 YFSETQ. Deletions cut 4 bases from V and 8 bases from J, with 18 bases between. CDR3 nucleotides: TGCGCCAGCAGCCTGCGTTCCGGGACAAGGGAAGCTTTCTTT. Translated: CASSLRSGTREAFF. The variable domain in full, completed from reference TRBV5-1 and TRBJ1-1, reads KAGVTQTPRYLIKTRGQQVTLSCSPISGHRSVSWYQQTPGQGLQFLFEYFSETQRNKGNFPGRFSGRQFSNSRSEMNVSTLELGDSALYLCASSLRSGTREAFFGQGTRLTVV.

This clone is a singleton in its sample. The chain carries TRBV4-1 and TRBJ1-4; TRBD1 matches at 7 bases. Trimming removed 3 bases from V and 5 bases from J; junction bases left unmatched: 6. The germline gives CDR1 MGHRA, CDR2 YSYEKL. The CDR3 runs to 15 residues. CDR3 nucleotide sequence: TGCGCCAGCAGCCAGAACAGGGGATCCAATGAAAAACTGTTTTTT. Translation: CASSQNRGSNEKLFF.

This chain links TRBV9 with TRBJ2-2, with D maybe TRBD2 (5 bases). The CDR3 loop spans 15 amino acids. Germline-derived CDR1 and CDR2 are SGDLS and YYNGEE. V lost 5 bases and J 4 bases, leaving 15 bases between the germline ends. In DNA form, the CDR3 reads TGTGCCAGCAGGGCAGCGGCTGCTGGCACCGGGGAGCTGTTTTTT. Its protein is CASRAAAAGTGELFF.

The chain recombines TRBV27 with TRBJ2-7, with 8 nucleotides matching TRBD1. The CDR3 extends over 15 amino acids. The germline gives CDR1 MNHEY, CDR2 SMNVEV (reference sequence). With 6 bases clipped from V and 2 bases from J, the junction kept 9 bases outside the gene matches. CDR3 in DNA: TGTGCCAGCAGGGGAGGACAGGGAAGGACCTACGAGCAGTACTTC. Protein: CASRGGQGRTYEQYF.

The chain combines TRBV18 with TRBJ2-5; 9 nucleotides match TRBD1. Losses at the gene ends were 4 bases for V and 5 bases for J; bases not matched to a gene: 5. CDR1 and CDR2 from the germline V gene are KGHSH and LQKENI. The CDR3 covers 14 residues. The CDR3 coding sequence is TGTGCCAGCTCACGGGACAGGGCATCGGAGACCCAGTACTTC. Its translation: CASSRDRASETQYF.

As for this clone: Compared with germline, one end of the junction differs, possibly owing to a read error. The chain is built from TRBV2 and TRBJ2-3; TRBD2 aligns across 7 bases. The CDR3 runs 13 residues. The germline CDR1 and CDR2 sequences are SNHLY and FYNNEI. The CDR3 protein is CASQVTSRDTQYF. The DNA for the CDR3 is TGTGCCAGTCAGGTGACTAGCAGAGATACGCAGTATTTT.

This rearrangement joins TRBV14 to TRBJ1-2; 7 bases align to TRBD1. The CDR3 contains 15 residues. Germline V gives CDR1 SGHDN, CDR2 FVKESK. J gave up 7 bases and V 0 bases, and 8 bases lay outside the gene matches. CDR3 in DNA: TGTGCCAGCAGCCAAGATTTGTGGACAGGAGGTGGCTACACCTTC. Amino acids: CASSQDLWTGGGYTF.

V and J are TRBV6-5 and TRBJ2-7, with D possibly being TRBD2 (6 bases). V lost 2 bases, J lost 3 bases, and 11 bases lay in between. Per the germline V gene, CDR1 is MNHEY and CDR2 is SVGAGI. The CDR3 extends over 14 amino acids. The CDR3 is CASSYAGGIYEQYF. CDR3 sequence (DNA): TGTGCCAGCAGTTACGCCGGGGGAATCTACGAGCAGTACTTC.

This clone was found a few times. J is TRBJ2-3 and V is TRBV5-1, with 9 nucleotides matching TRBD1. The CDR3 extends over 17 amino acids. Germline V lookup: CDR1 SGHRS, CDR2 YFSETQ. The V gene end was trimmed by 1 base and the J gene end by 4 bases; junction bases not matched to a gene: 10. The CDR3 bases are TGCGCCAGCAGCTTGTATTCCGGGACAGGGTCTTCAGATACGCAGTATTTT. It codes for CASSLYSGTGSSDTQYF.

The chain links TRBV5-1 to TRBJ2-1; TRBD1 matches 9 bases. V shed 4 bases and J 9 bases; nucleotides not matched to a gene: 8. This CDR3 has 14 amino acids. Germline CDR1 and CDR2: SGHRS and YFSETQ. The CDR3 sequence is CASSPGQGEVEQFF. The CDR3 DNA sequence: TGCGCCAGCAGCCCGGGACAGGGTGAGGTTGAGCAGTTCTTC.

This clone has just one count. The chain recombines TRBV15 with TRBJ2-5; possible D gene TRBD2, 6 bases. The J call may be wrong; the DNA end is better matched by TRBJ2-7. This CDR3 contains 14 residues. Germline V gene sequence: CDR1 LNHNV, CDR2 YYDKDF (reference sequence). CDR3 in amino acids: CATSRDRRADEQYF. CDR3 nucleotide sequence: TGTGCCACCAGCAGAGATAGGAGGGCCGACGAGCAGTACTTC.

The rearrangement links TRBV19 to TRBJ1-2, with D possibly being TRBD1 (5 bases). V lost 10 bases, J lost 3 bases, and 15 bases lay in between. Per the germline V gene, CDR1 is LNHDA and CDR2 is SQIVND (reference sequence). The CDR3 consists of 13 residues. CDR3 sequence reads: CATVNPGDYGYTF. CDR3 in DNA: TGTGCCACCGTCAACCCGGGGGACTATGGCTACACCTTC.

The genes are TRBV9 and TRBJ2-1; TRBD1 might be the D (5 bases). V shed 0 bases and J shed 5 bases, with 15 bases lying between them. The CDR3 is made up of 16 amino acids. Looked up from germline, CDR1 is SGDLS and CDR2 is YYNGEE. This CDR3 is CASSVDRGIIHNEQFF. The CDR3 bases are TGTGCCAGCAGCGTAGATAGGGGTATAATCCACAATGAGCAGTTCTTC.